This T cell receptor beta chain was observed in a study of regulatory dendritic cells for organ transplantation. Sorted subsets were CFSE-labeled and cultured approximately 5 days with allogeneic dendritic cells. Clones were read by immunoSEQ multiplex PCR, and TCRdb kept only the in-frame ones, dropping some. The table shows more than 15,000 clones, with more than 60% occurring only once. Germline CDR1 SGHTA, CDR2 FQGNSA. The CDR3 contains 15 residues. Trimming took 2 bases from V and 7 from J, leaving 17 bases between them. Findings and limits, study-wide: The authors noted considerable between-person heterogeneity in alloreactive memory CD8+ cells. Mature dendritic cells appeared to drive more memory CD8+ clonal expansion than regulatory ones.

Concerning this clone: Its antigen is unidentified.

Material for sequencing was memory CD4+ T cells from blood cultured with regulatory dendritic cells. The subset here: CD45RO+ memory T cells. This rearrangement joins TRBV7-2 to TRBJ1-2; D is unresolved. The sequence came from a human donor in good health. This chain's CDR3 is CASSLMGIQGFGYTF. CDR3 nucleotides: TGTGCCAGCAGCTTAATGGGTATTCAAGGGTTTGGCTACACCTTC.